These 22 T cell receptor beta chains were all obtained from the same sample, sequenced in a study of cytomegalovirus exposure and HLA in healthy donors. The primer mix had 60 Vbeta and 13 Jbeta primers. Produced via immunoSEQ multiplex PCR; TCRdb's table is partial and in-frame only. This repertoire shows 85,000 to 100,000 clones, roughly 83% found once; its top ten account for 2.5% to 3.5%. Sample: PBMCs. These receptors were obtained from a male donor in good health and CMV-seropositive.

The chain uses TRBV18 and TRBJ1-5; 9 bases are shared with TRBD1. CDR3 length equals 14 residues. CDR1 KGHSH and CDR2 LQKENI come from the germline V gene. The junction had 2 bases not matched to a gene; V was cut back by 3 bases and J by 5 bases. The CDR3 nucleotides read TGTGCCAGCTCACCCGGGACAGGGCATCAGCCCCAGCATTTT. Translation: CASSPGTGHQPQHF.

V usage is TRBV7-2 and J usage is TRBJ2-1; possible D gene TRBD1, 8 bases. V lost 4 bases and J lost 9, with 22 bases in between. The CDR3 is 16 amino acids. From germline, CDR1 is SGHTA and CDR2 FQGNSA. The CDR3 nucleotides are TGTGCCAGCAGCTCACAGGGGGGGTTTCCCCCCACTGAGCAGTTCTTC. It translates to CASSSQGGFPPTEQFF.

The chain combines TRBV6-5 with TRBJ1-4; TRBD1 agrees at 9 bases. The CDR3 runs 15 residues. V gave up 3 bases and J gave up 5 bases; unmatched junction bases: 4. Germline V gene data show CDR1 as MNHEY and CDR2 as SVGAGI. The chain's CDR3 is CASSYGTGLNEKLFF. In DNA form, the CDR3 reads TGTGCCAGCAGTTATGGGACAGGGTTGAATGAAAAACTGTTTTTT.

The chain combines TRBV6-1 with TRBJ1-2; D possibly corresponds to TRBD1 (5 bases). CDR1 is MNHNS and CDR2 is SASEGT in the germline V gene. This CDR3 region has 14 residues. V lost 6 bases to trimming and J lost 8 bases, with 19 bases between them. CDR3 protein: CASRLLTETGGYTF. The CDR3 DNA reads TGTGCCAGCAGGCTCTTGACAGAAACGGGCGGCTACACCTTC.

The chain couples TRBV2 to TRBJ1-5, with 10 bases fitting TRBD1. The CDR3 runs 15 residues. Germline CDR1 is SNHLY and CDR2 is FYNNEI. V shed 6 bases, J shed 7 bases, and the junction held 9 bases outside the gene matches. The CDR3 region is CASRERQGARQPQHF. Written as DNA, the CDR3 is TGTGCCAGCAGAGAAAGACAGGGGGCTCGACAGCCCCAGCATTTT.

This clone was counted only a few times. J is TRBJ1-1 and V is TRBV30, with D unresolved. This CDR3 is 12 amino acids long. The germline V gene has CDR1 GTSNPN and CDR2 SVGIG (reference sequence). Trimming removed 3 bases at V and 6 bases at J, with 11 bases between. CDR3 amino acids: CAWSPGEAEAFF. The DNA for the CDR3 is TGTGCCTGGAGCCCGGGTGAGGCTGAAGCTTTCTTT.

The genes are TRBV6-1 and TRBJ2-7; D remains ambiguous. Germline CDR1 MNHNS, CDR2 SASEGT. The CDR3 runs 16 residues. V gave up 2 bases and J gave up 3 bases, with 17 bases separating them. CDR3 sequence (DNA): TGTGCCAGCAGTGAAAGATGGCAGGCCTTCTACTACGAGCAGTACTTC. Its protein is CASSERWQAFYYEQYF.

V is TRBV5-1 and J is TRBJ1-2; possibly TRBD1 for D (5 bases). CDR3 length equals 14 residues. Germline CDR1 is SGHRS and CDR2 is YFSETQ. V shed 3 bases and J shed 4 bases, with 13 bases lying between them. The CDR3 reads CASSSGGVGYGYTF. CDR3 bases: TGCGCCAGCAGCTCCGGGGGGGTCGGCTATGGCTACACCTTC. Full variable domain (remainder filled in from reference TRBV5-1 and TRBJ1-2): KAGVTQTPRYLIKTRGQQVTLSCSPISGHRSVSWYQQTPGQGLQFLFEYFSETQRNKGNFPGRFSGRQFSNSRSEMNVSTLELGDSALYLCASSSGGVGYGYTFGSGTRLTVV.

The sample holds one count of this clone. The chain has TRBV7-2 and TRBJ2-5; 10 bases are shared with TRBD2. Germline V gene data show CDR1 as SGHTA and CDR2 as FQGNSA. Trimming cost V 5 bases and J 7 bases; bases outside gene matches: 10. The CDR3 has 15 residues. CDR3 amino acids: CASSGTSAARRTQYF. The CDR3 region has the DNA TGTGCCAGCAGCGGGACTAGCGCGGCTCGGAGGACCCAGTACTTC. The full variable domain, its missing parts supplied by reference TRBV7-2 and TRBJ2-5, is GAGVSQSPSNKVTEKGKDVELRCDPISGHTALYWYRQSLGQGLEFLIYFQGNSAPDKSGLPSDRFSAERTGGSVSTLTIQRTQQEDSAVYLCASSGTSAARRTQYFGPGTRLLVL.

This clone appeared a few times. The CDR3 coding sequence is TGTGCCAGCAGCTTGGTGAGCAGGTCGAACACCGGGGAGCTGTTTTTT. Amino acid sequence: CASSLVSRSNTGELFF. The chain couples TRBV5-6 to TRBJ2-2; D is undetermined. This CDR3 comprises 16 residues. V shed 0 bases and J shed 0 bases, with 9 bases lying between them. Germline values: CDR1 SGHDT, CDR2 YYEEEE. The variable domain in full, completed from reference TRBV5-6 and TRBJ2-2, reads DAGVTQSPTHLIKTRGQQVTLRCSPKSGHDTVSWYQQALGQGPQFIFQYYEEEERQRGNFPDRFSGHQFPNYSSELNVNALLLGDSALYLCASSLVSRSNTGELFFGEGSRLTVL.

The rearrangement joins TRBV6-4 to TRBJ1-4, with TRBD1 matching over 11 bases. Looked up from germline, CDR1 is MRHNA and CDR2 is SNTAGT. This CDR3 spans 15 amino acids. Trimming at V came to 4 bases and at J to 5 bases, leaving 3 bases not matched to a gene. CDR3 sequence (DNA): TGTGCCAGCAGTGCCGGGACAGGGGGGAATGAAAAACTGTTTTTT. Its protein product is CASSAGTGGNEKLFF.

This clone was counted between two and nine times. The rearrangement joins TRBV9 to TRBJ2-3, with 9 bases identical to TRBD1. This CDR3 is 18 amino acids long. The germline V gene has CDR1 SGDLS and CDR2 YYNGEE. The V and J ends lost 4 bases and 2 bases, in that order; junction bases with no gene match: 14. The CDR3 spells CASSLEGGTGTLTDTQYF. CDR3 in DNA: TGTGCCAGCAGCCTCGAGGGAGGGACAGGGACCCTCACAGATACGCAGTATTTT.

CDR3 coding DNA: TGTGCCAGCAGTCGACTAGCGGGGGGCCTGTACCAAGAGACCCAGTACTTC. This translates into CASSRLAGGLYQETQYF. This sequence joins TRBV7-9 and TRBJ2-5, with 13 bases identical to TRBD2. The ends lost 6 bases at V and 0 bases at J; junction bases unmatched: 7. The CDR3 totals 17 residues. Germline CDR1 reads SEHNR; CDR2 reads FQNEAQ (reference sequence).

The V gene is TRBV5-1, the J gene TRBJ1-1; TRBD1 agrees at 7 bases. V lost 7 bases to trimming and J lost 1 base; unmatched junction nucleotides: 4. Per germline, CDR1 SGHRS and CDR2 YFSETQ. The CDR3 has 13 amino acids. The CDR3: CASAGTENTEAFF. CDR3 DNA sequence: TGCGCCAGCGCCGGGACAGAGAACACTGAAGCTTTCTTT.

This chain joins TRBV6-5 and TRBJ1-5; no clear D gene. This CDR3 is 15 amino acids long. The V end was cut by 5 bases, the J end by 1 base, with 12 bases between. Germline V CDR1 and CDR2: MNHEY, SVGAGI. The CDR3 protein is CASSRDGRSNQPQHF. DNA for the CDR3: TGTGCCAGCAGTCGAGACGGGAGGAGCAATCAGCCCCAGCATTTT.

CDR3: CATSRDLRGNTEAFF. In nucleotides, the CDR3 is TGTGCCACCAGCAGAGATTTAAGGGGGAACACTGAAGCTTTCTTT. The rearrangement joins TRBV15 to TRBJ1-1, with a weak D call TRBD1 (5 bases). The CDR3 contains 15 residues. Trimming removed 0 bases at V and 1 base at J, with 9 bases between. Germline CDR1 reads LNHNV; CDR2 reads YYDKDF (reference sequence).

The J gene is TRBJ1-4, the V gene TRBV10-1, with TRBD1 matching over 10 bases. Trimming at V came to 6 bases and at J to 8 bases, leaving 9 bases not matched to a gene. Germline V gene data show CDR1 as WNHNN and CDR2 as SYGVQD (reference sequence). This CDR3 is 15 amino acids long. CDR3 nucleotides: TGCGCCAGCAGCGGAACCGGGACAGGGGTCGAAAAACTGTTTTTT. It yields the protein CASSGTGTGVEKLFF.

This chain connects TRBV30 to TRBJ1-2, with TRBD1 identical over 7 bases. The CDR3 runs 13 residues. The V segment lost 5 bases and the J segment 4 bases; nucleotides outside the gene matches: 7. The germline V gene has CDR1 GTSNPN and CDR2 SVGIG (reference sequence). In DNA form, the CDR3 reads TGTGCCTGGGGGCGACAGGGCGGCTATGGCTACACCTTC. It specifies CAWGRQGGYGYTF.

The rearrangement uses TRBV6-5 and TRBJ1-2; possibly TRBD1 for D (5 bases). The CDR3 runs to 11 residues. The ends were cut back, 6 bases at V and 9 bases at J, with 11 bases in the middle. The germline CDR1 and CDR2 sequences are MNHEY and SVGAGI. CDR3 DNA: TGTGCCAGCAGCGACGGGACTCGCTACACCTTC. Translation: CASSDGTRYTF.

V usage is TRBV30 and J usage is TRBJ1-4; 8 nucleotides align to TRBD1. The CDR3 runs 13 residues. Germline V gene data show CDR1 as GTSNPN and CDR2 as SVGIG (reference sequence). With 5 bases clipped from V and 5 bases from J, the junction kept 4 bases outside the gene matches. CDR3 coding DNA: TGTGCCTGGGGACAGGGCGAGAATGAAAAACTGTTTTTT. This gives the protein CAWGQGENEKLFF.

The V and J genes are TRBV4-2 and TRBJ1-4, with 9 bases matching TRBD1. Germline CDR1 reads LGHNA; CDR2 reads YNFKEQ. The V segment lost 1 base and the J segment 8 bases; nucleotides outside the gene matches: 5. The CDR3 loop spans 15 amino acids. The CDR3 DNA is TGTGCCAGCAGCCAAGGGGGACAGGGTTTAGAAAAACTGTTTTTT. As protein: CASSQGGQGLEKLFF.

This clone came up once. V gene TRBV27 combines with J gene TRBJ2-1, with 13 bases lining up with TRBD2. This CDR3 region has 15 residues. Germline trimming cut 5 bases from V and 8 bases from J; bases unmatched to any gene: 6. Germline V gene data show CDR1 as MNHEY and CDR2 as SMNVEV (reference sequence). CDR3 protein: CASSPGTSGVDEQFF. CDR3 bases: TGTGCCAGCAGTCCCGGGACTAGCGGGGTCGATGAGCAGTTCTTC.